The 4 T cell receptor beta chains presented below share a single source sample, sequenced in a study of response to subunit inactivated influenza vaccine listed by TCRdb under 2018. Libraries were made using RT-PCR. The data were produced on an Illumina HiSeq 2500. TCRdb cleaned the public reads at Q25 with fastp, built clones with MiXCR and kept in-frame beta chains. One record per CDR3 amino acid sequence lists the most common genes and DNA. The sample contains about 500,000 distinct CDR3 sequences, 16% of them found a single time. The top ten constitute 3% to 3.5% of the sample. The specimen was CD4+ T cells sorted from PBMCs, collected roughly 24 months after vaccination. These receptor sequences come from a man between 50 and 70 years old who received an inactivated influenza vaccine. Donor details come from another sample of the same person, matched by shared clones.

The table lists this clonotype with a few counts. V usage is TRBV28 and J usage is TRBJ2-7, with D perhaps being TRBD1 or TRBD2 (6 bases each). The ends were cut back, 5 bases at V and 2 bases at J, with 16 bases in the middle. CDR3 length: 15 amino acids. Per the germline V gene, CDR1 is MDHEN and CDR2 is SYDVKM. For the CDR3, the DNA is TGTGCCAGCAGTAATAGGGGGGCAAAGGCCTACGAGCAGTACTTC. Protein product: CASSNRGAKAYEQYF. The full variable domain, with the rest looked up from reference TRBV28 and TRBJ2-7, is DVKVTQSSRYLVKRTGEKVFLECVQDMDHENMFWYRQDPGLGLRLIYFSYDVKMKEKGDIPEGYSVSREKKERFSLILESASTNQTSMYLCASSNRGAKAYEQYFGPGTRLTVT.

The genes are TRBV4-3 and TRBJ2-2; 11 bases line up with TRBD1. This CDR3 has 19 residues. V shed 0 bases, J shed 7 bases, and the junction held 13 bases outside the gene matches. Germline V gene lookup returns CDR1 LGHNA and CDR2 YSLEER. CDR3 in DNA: TGCGCCAGCAGCCAAGATATTCGCGGACAGGGGGCTTCAGGCGGGGAGCTGTTTTTT. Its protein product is CASSQDIRGQGASGGELFF.

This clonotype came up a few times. CDR3 residues: CASSLDGRSNQPQHF. CDR3 in DNA: TGCGCCAGCAGCTTGGACGGGAGGAGCAATCAGCCCCAGCATTTT. The chain joins TRBV5-1 to TRBJ1-5; D is undetermined. CDR3 length: 15 amino acids. Germline V gene lookup returns CDR1 SGHRS and CDR2 YFSETQ. The germline V and J ends were trimmed by 0 bases and 1 base, with 8 bases remaining between them. Drawing the rest from reference TRBV5-1 and TRBJ1-5, the complete variable domain is KAGVTQTPRYLIKTRGQQVTLSCSPISGHRSVSWYQQTPGQGLQFLFEYFSETQRNKGNFPGRFSGRQFSNSRSEMNVSTLELGDSALYLCASSLDGRSNQPQHFGDGTRLSIL.

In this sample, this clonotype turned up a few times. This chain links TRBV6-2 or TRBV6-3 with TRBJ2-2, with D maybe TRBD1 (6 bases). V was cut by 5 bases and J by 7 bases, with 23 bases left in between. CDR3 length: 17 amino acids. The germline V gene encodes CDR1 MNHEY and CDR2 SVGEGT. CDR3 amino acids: CASSPNIYRAEDGELFF. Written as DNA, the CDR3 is TGTGCCAGCAGTCCCAACATCTACAGGGCGGAGGACGGGGAGCTGTTTTTT.